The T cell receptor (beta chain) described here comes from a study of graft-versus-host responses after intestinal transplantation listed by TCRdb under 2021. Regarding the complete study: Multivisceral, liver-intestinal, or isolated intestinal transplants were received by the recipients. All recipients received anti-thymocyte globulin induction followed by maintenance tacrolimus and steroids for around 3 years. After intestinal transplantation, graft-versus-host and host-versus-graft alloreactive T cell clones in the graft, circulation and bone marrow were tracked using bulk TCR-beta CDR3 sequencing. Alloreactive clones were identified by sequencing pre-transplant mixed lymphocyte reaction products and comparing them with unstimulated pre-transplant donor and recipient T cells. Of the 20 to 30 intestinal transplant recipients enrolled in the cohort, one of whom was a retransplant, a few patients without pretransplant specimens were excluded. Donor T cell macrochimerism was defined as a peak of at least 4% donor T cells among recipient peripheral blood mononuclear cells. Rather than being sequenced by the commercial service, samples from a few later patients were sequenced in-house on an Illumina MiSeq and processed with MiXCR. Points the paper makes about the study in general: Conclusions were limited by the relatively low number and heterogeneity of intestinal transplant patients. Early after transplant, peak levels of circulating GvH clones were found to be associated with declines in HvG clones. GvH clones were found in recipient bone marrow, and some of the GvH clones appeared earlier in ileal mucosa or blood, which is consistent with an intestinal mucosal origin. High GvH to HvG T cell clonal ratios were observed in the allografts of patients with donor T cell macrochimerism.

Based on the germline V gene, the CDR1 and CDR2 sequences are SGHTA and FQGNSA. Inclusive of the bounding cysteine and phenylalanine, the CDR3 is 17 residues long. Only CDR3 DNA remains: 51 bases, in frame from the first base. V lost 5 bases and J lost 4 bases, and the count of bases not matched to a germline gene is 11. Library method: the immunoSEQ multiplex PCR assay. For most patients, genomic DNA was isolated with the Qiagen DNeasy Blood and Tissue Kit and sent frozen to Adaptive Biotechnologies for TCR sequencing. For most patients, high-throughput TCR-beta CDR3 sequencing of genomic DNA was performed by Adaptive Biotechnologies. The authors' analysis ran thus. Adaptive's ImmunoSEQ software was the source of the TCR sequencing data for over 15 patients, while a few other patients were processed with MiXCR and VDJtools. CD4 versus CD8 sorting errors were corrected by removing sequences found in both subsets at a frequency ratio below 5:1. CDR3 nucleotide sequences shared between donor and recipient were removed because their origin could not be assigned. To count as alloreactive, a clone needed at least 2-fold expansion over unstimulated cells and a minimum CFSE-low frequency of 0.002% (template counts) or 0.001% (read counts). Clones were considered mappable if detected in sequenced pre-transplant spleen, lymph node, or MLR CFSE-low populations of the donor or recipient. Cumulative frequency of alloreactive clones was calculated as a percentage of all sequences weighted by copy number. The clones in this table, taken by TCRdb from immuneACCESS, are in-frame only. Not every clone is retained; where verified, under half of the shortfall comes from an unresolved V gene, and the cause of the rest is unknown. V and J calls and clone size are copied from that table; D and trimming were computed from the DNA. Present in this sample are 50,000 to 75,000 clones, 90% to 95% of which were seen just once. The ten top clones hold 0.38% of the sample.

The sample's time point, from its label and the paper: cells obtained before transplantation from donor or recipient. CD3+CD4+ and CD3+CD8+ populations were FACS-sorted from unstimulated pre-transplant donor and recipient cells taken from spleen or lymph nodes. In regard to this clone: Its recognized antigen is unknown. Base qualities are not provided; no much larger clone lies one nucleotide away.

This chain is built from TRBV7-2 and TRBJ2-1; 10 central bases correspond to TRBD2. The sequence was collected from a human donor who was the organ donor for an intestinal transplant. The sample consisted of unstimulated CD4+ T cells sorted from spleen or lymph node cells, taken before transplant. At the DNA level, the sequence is TGTGCCAGCAGCCGACGCTCACTAGCGGGGCGTTACAATGAGCAGTTCTTC. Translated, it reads CASSRRSLAGRYNEQFF.